This TCR beta chain was sequenced in a study of T cell responses to AZD1222 COVID-19 vaccine. Across the study: Pooled in the analysis were second doses at about 4 or about 12 weeks. Findings of the study overall: The study found Spike-specific TCR breadth and depth rose after two AZD1222 doses. Targeting of unmutated variant regions was reportedly seen in nearly half of spike-specific TCRs. The donor group comprised mostly white British people and more females; the analysis possibly underestimated clonal diversity.

The length of the CDR3 is 14 residues. Per germline, CDR1 SGHTA and CDR2 FQGTGA. Trimming took 5 bases from V and 4 from J, leaving 14 bases between them. With respect to this clone: What it recognizes is unknown.

TCRdb's table, derived via immunoSEQ multiplex PCR, lists solely in-frame clones and lacks some. This table holds roughly 130,000 clones, approximately 85% found once. V gene TRBV7-3 combines with J gene TRBJ2-5, with D perhaps matching TRBD1 or TRBD2 (5 bases each). The source material was peripheral blood, sampled on day 0 of AZD1222 vaccination. The clonotype was recovered from an adult in good health. The CDR3 loop is CASSPRGPGETQYF. The CDR3, as DNA: TGTGCCAGCAGCCCACGGGGCCCGGGAGAGACCCAGTACTTC.